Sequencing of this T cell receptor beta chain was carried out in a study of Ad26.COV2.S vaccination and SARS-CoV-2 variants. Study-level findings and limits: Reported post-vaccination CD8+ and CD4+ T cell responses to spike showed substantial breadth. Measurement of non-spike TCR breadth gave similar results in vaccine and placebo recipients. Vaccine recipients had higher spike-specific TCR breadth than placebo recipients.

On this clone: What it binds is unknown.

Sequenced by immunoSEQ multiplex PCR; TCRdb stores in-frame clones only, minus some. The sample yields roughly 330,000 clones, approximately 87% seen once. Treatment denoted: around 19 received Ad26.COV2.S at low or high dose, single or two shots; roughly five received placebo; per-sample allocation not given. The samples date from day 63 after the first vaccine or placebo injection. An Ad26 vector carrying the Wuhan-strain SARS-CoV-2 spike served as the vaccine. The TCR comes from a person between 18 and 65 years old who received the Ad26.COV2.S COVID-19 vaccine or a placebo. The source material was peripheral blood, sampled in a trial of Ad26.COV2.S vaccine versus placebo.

The CDR3 protein is CASSRQADFYGYTF. The CDR3 DNA is TGTGCCAGCAGTCGACAGGCCGACTTCTATGGCTACACCTTC. The chain joins TRBV6-5 to TRBJ1-2; perhaps TRBD1 as D (6 bases). The CDR3 sequence is 14 residues long. The germline V and J ends were trimmed by 5 bases and 4 bases, with 14 bases remaining between them. Germline V lookup: CDR1 MNHEY, CDR2 SVGAGI.